Listed below are T cell receptor beta chains from one sample, sequenced in a study of blood T cell repertoires in COVID-19. Using immunoSEQ multiplex PCR, the repertoire was profiled, and TCRdb retains in-frame clones only, with some absent. The repertoire holds fewer than 85,000 clones, with around 67% as singletons. The sequenced sample was peripheral blood. The source is a man in his sixties with acute or convalescent COVID-19. CDR3s include the opening cysteine and the closing phenylalanine or tryptophan. The D gene is left open where the match is weak. Only part of the rows carry a size: once, few, many, or a class if the clone is expanded.

d_call clone_size j_call v_call cdr3_nt cdr3_aa
TRBD2 NA TRBJ2-3 TRBV5-1 TGCGCCAGCAGCTTGGCGGGGACTAGCCCTAGCACAGATACGCAGTATTTT CASSLAGTSPSTDTQYF
NA NA TRBJ2-7 TRBV14 TGTGCCAGCAGCCAAGAAAGGCCCAACCAGCGGTTGACCTACGAGCAGTACTTC CASSQERPNQRLTYEQYF
NA NA TRBJ1-4 TRBV9 TGTGCCAGCAGCGTGGGCCAGAGAGCTGAAAAACTGTTTTTT CASSVGQRAEKLFF
NA few TRBJ1-5 TRBV4-2 TGTGCCAGCAGCCAAGAATTAGGACAGAGCAATCAGCCCCAGCATTTT CASSQELGQSNQPQHF
NA NA TRBJ1-1 TRBV3-1/TRBV3-2 TGTGCCAGCAGCCAACCCCCGGGAATGAACACTGAAGCTTTCTTT CASSQPPGMNTEAFF
NA NA TRBJ1-4 TRBV6-5 TGTGCCAGCGCCCCAGGGTGGACTAATGAAAAACTGTTTTTT CASAPGWTNEKLFF
TRBD2 once TRBJ2-3 TRBV5-1 TGCGCCAGCAGCTTGGGATCTAGCGGGGCGAGCACAGATACGCAGTATTTT CASSLGSSGASTDTQYF
TRBD1 NA TRBJ1-1 TRBV12-3/TRBV12-4 TGTGCCAGCAGTTCGGGACAGGGGGAATTGGCTTTCTTT CASSSGQGELAFF
TRBD1 NA TRBJ2-7 TRBV3-1/TRBV3-2 TGTGCCAGCAGCCTACGACAGGGTAACTACGAGCAGTACTTC CASSLRQGNYEQYF
NA once TRBJ2-2 TRBV5-6 TGTGCCAGCAGCTTTGGCCAGAACGGGGAGCTGTTTTTT CASSFGQNGELFF
NA NA TRBJ2-1 TRBV6-5 TGTGCCAGCAGTTACTCTTCCCAGGCTGACAATGAGCAGTTCTTC CASSYSSQADNEQFF
TRBD1 NA TRBJ1-4 TRBV6-4 TGTGCCAGCACCGGACAGGGAACTAATGAAAAACTGTTTTTT CASTGQGTNEKLFF
NA NA TRBJ2-7 TRBV6-1 TGTGCCAGCAGTGAGGAGGGGCGCTCGTACGAGCAGTACTTC CASSEEGRSYEQYF
TRBD1 NA TRBJ1-5 TRBV5-8 TGTGCCAGCAGTCATGACAGGGACAATCAGCCCCAGCATTTT CASSHDRDNQPQHF
NA few TRBJ2-1 TRBV5-1 TGCGCCAGCAGCGCAATCAGGTTTCAAAGGGGCAATGAGCAGTTCTTC CASSAIRFQRGNEQFF
NA once TRBJ2-3 TRBV28 TGTGCCAGCAGTCCCTCCAGCACAGATACGCAGTATTTT CASSPSSTDTQYF
NA NA TRBJ2-5 TRBV24-1 TGTGCCACCAGTGATTCTGGCGGGGAGACCCAGTACTTC CATSDSGGETQYF
NA NA TRBJ1-1 TRBV19 TGTGCCAGTAGTATCCCTGAGACAGAGAACACTGAAGCTTTCTTT CASSIPETENTEAFF
NA NA TRBJ1-5 TRBV10-3 TGTGCCATCAGTGAGACCGGGGGGGATCAGCCCCAGCATTTT CAISETGGDQPQHF
NA NA TRBJ1-3 TRBV7-9 TGTGCCAGCAGCCCATCAGCCCTTGCGGGAAGCACCATATATTTT CASSPSALAGSTIYF
TRBD2 medium-sized TRBJ2-5 TRBV5-4 TGTGCCAGCAGCTCGGGACTAGCGGGAGGAGAGACCCAGTACTTC CASSSGLAGGETQYF
TRBD2 NA TRBJ2-3 TRBV11-3 TGTGCCAGCAGCCAGAACTCCCGACTAGCGGGGGTCCAGGATACGCAGTATTTT CASSQNSRLAGVQDTQYF
NA NA TRBJ2-1 TRBV7-2 TGTGCCAGCAGCTTAGCGGTAGCCTCCTACAATGAGCAGTTCTTC CASSLAVASYNEQFF
TRBD1 NA TRBJ2-7 TRBV11-2 TGTGCCAGCAGCACAGACAGGGGGCGAGAGCAGTACTTC CASSTDRGREQYF
NA NA TRBJ1-4 TRBV30 TGTGCCTGGACCCAGGTCGAAAATGAAAAACTGTTTTTT CAWTQVENEKLFF
NA NA TRBJ2-5 TRBV2 TGTGCCAGCACGGGGGGCGACAGGTCAGAGACCCAGTACTTC CASTGGDRSETQYF
NA few TRBJ1-1 TRBV19 TGTGCCAGTACCCCGGACAGCCAGAACACTGAAGCTTTCTTT CASTPDSQNTEAFF
TRBD2 NA TRBJ2-1 TRBV10-3 TGTGCCACCGGGACTAGCGGGATCAATGAGCAGTTCTTC CATGTSGINEQFF
NA NA TRBJ1-2 TRBV29-1 TGCAGCGTTGAGCATGCGGGGCACTATGGCTACACCTTC CSVEHAGHYGYTF
TRBD1 NA TRBJ1-2 TRBV6-6 TGTGCCAGCAGTCTTGACAGGGCCCGGGCCTATGGCTACACCTTC CASSLDRARAYGYTF
NA NA TRBJ2-2 TRBV19 TGTGCCAGTAGTACCCCAGGGGTTAACACCGGGGAGCTGTTTTTT CASSTPGVNTGELFF
TRBD2 NA TRBJ2-3 TRBV5-1 TGCGCCAGCAATAGCGGGGGGAACACAGATACGCAGTATTTT CASNSGGNTDTQYF
TRBD2 few TRBJ2-5 TRBV28 TGTGCCAGCAGTTTAGGTTCTAGCGGTCAAGAGACCCAGTACTTC CASSLGSSGQETQYF
TRBD1 NA TRBJ2-5 TRBV3-1/TRBV3-2 TGTGCCAGCAGCCTCACAAGACCGACAGGGGGCGGGTCAGAGACCCAGTACTTC CASSLTRPTGGGSETQYF
TRBD2 NA TRBJ2-1 TRBV27 TGTGCCAGCAGTTTCGGACTAGCGGGAGGCAGCACAGCTACGTTCGCCTACAATGAGCAGTTCTTC CASSFGLAGGSTATFAYNEQFF
NA NA TRBJ2-2 TRBV5-4 TGTGCCAGCAGCCCCCTTTCCGGGGAGCTGTTTTTT CASSPLSGELFF
NA NA TRBJ1-1 TRBV5-1 TGCGCCAGCAGCTTTGACACGAACACTGAAGCTTTCTTT CASSFDTNTEAFF
NA NA TRBJ1-3 TRBV18 TGTGCCAGCTCACTCTCCGACAGCGCTGCTGGAAACACCATATATTTT CASSLSDSAAGNTIYF
TRBD2 few TRBJ2-2 TRBV5-1 TGCGCCAGCACACTAGCGGGAGTCGGGACCGGGGAGCTGTTTTTT CASTLAGVGTGELFF
TRBD1 once TRBJ1-3 TRBV4-2 TGTGCCAGCAGCTACCGAACAGGGGGCTCTGGAAACACCATATATTTT CASSYRTGGSGNTIYF
NA NA TRBJ1-2 TRBV30 TGTGCCTGGAGTGTAATGAAGACAGCTTATGGCTACACCTTC CAWSVMKTAYGYTF
TRBD2 few TRBJ2-1 TRBV6-5 TGTGCCAGCAGGGTTAGCGGGAGGATTGAGCAGTTCTTC CASRVSGRIEQFF